These 18 T cell receptor beta chains were sequenced from one sample in a study of T cells after yellow fever vaccination. Each CDR3 protein is one row after TCRdb ran MiXCR on the 5' RACE reads. This table has 340,000 or so distinct CDR3 sequences, roughly an eighth appearing once. The sample was CD4+ T cells sorted from PBMCs, taken 15 days after the yellow fever booster vaccination. The receptors here all came from a man between 18 and 29 years old who received the YFV17D yellow fever vaccine.

The chain couples TRBV4-3 to TRBJ1-2; possible D gene TRBD1, 5 bases. CDR3 size: 13 residues. Germline V gene sequence: CDR1 LGHNA, CDR2 YSLEER. V was clipped by 3 bases and J by 8 bases, with 13 bases between them. CDR3 sequence (DNA): TGCGCCAGCAGCCAGAGATCGGGGCGCGGCTACACCTTC. Translation gives CASSQRSGRGYTF.

The chain combines TRBV20-1 with TRBJ1-5; weak D call: TRBD1 (5 bases). Trimming cost V 1 base and J 2 bases, with 12 bases left between them. The CDR3 spans 15 residues. Germline-derived CDR1 and CDR2 are DFQATT and SNEGSKA (reference sequence). CDR3 region: CSARGGVRRNQPQHF. In nucleotides, the CDR3 is TGCAGTGCTAGAGGAGGGGTTAGGCGCAATCAGCCCCAGCATTTT.

This clonotype was found a few times. The rearrangement links TRBV29-1 to TRBJ2-7; D is undetermined. V gave up 6 bases and J gave up 4 bases, with 16 bases separating them. CDR1 and CDR2 (germline): SQVTM, ANQGSEA. The CDR3 extends over 13 amino acids. CDR3 protein: CSVSDGPYYEQYV. The CDR3 DNA sequence: TGCAGCGTGTCCGACGGGCCCTATTACGAGCAGTACGTC.

In its sample, this clonotype was seen a few times. V is TRBV5-1 and J is TRBJ1-4; weak D call: TRBD1 (6 bases). CDR3 length: 16 residues. CDR1 is SGHRS, CDR2 YFSETQ, per germline. The ends were cut back, 4 bases at V and 5 bases at J, with 18 bases in the middle. This chain's CDR3 is CASSPNPTGGNEKLFF. Written as DNA, the CDR3 is TGCGCCAGCAGCCCAAACCCGACAGGAGGGAATGAAAAACTGTTTTTT.

This clonotype was counted only a few times. J is TRBJ2-1 and V is TRBV5-1, with 8 bases that match TRBD2. This CDR3 contains 15 residues. V gave up 7 bases and J gave up 0 bases; unmatched junction bases: 6. Looked up from germline, CDR1 is SGHRS and CDR2 is YFSETQ. CDR3 bases: TGCGCCAGCTACCCGGGGGGGTCCTCCTACAATGAGCAGTTCTTC. Its protein product is CASYPGGSSYNEQFF. Looking up the rest from reference TRBV5-1 and TRBJ2-1 gives the full variable domain: KAGVTQTPRYLIKTRGQQVTLSCSPISGHRSVSWYQQTPGQGLQFLFEYFSETQRNKGNFPGRFSGRQFSNSRSEMNVSTLELGDSALYLCASYPGGSSYNEQFFGPGTRLTVL.

The CDR3 DNA reads TGTGCCACCAGTGACTCGGGGTCCACCGGGGAGCTGTTTTTT. Its translation: CATSDSGSTGELFF. This rearrangement joins TRBV24-1 to TRBJ2-2; D is perhaps TRBD2 (5 bases). V was trimmed by 4 bases and J by 4 bases, leaving 9 bases between them. Per the germline V gene, CDR1 is KGHDR and CDR2 is SFDVKD. The CDR3 totals 14 residues.

This clonotype was picked up a small number of times. The chain couples TRBV5-1 to TRBJ2-2; the D gene is possibly TRBD1 (5 bases). V lost 3 bases to trimming and J lost 0 bases, with 12 bases between them. The CDR3 is 16 residues long. In germline, CDR1 is SGHRS, CDR2 YFSETQ. The CDR3 spells CASSYLGHSNTGELFF. In DNA form, the CDR3 reads TGCGCCAGCAGCTACTTAGGACATTCGAACACCGGGGAGCTGTTTTTT.

The chain employs TRBV20-1 and TRBJ2-4; 12 nucleotides match TRBD2. Germline CDR1 reads DFQATT; CDR2 reads SNEGSKA (reference sequence). V shed 2 bases and J 4 bases; nucleotides not matched to a gene: 3. The CDR3 is made up of 15 amino acids. The CDR3 reads CSARKLAGGKNIQYF. CDR3 sequence (DNA): TGCAGTGCTAGAAAGCTAGCGGGGGGGAAAAACATTCAGTACTTC.

This chain uses TRBV12-3 or TRBV12-4 with TRBJ1-1; D is ambiguous. The CDR3 is 12 residues long. Trimming shortened V by 7 bases and J by 1 base, and 7 bases separated the two germline ends. The chain's CDR3 is CASTEGNTEAFF. CDR3 DNA: TGTGCCAGCACGGAGGGGAACACTGAAGCTTTCTTT.

This sequence joins TRBV14 and TRBJ1-2, with no clear D. CDR3 length: 15 residues. In germline, CDR1 is SGHDN, CDR2 FVKESK. V lost 0 bases and J 0 bases, leaving 8 bases between the germline ends. The CDR3 coding sequence is TGTGCCAGCAGCCAAGATCTCCGGACTAACTATGGCTACACCTTC. Its protein is CASSQDLRTNYGYTF.

The table lists this clonotype with a few counts. The chain links TRBV12-3 or TRBV12-4 to TRBJ1-2; D is ambiguous. This CDR3 has 11 amino acids. The V end lost 8 bases, the J end lost 4 bases, and 8 bases lay between the germline ends. This CDR3 is CASVDFYGYTF. For the CDR3, the DNA is TGTGCCAGCGTAGACTTCTATGGCTACACCTTC.

J is TRBJ2-3 and V is TRBV30; D gene unclear. Trimming removed 2 bases from V and 2 bases from J, with 2 bases in between. There are 11 residues in the CDR3. In germline, CDR1 is GTSNPN, CDR2 SVGIG (reference sequence). CDR3 loop: CAWSITDTQYF. The CDR3 DNA follows: TGTGCCTGGAGTATCACAGATACGCAGTATTTT.

This chain joins TRBV24-1 and TRBJ1-5, with D uncertain. Trimming shortened V by 6 bases and J by 0 bases, and 23 bases separated the two germline ends. This CDR3 has 19 amino acids. From germline, CDR1 is KGHDR and CDR2 SFDVKD. This CDR3 reads CATSLGPTHWAYSNQPQHF. DNA of the CDR3: TGTGCCACCAGTTTGGGCCCGACGCACTGGGCTTATAGCAATCAGCCCCAGCATTTT.

The chain uses TRBV5-4 and TRBJ1-4; no definite D call. Trimming removed 3 bases from V and 3 bases from J, with 12 bases in between. The germline V gene has CDR1 SGHNT and CDR2 YYREEE (reference sequence). The CDR3 is 15 residues long. The CDR3 sequence is CASSSNMGSNEKLFF. CDR3 nucleotides: TGTGCCAGCAGCTCGAATATGGGGTCTAATGAAAAACTGTTTTTT.

The genes are TRBV5-6 and TRBJ1-4; 9 bases agree with TRBD1. CDR3 length: 16 residues. Germline assignment: CDR1 SGHDT and CDR2 YYEEEE. The trim removed 4 bases at V and 7 bases at J, leaving 11 bases unmatched. The CDR3 spells CASSQRWDRVLEKLFF. The CDR3 bases are TGTGCCAGCAGCCAGCGGTGGGACAGGGTTCTTGAAAAACTGTTTTTT. Full variable domain (missing parts from reference TRBV5-6 and TRBJ1-4): DAGVTQSPTHLIKTRGQQVTLRCSPKSGHDTVSWYQQALGQGPQFIFQYYEEEERQRGNFPDRFSGHQFPNYSSELNVNALLLGDSALYLCASSQRWDRVLEKLFFGSGTQLSVL.

There are a few counts of this clonotype. V is TRBV15 and J is TRBJ2-7, with D perhaps TRBD1 (5 bases). Trimming stripped 9 bases from V and 2 bases from J, with 14 bases between. The germline gives CDR1 LNHNV, CDR2 YYDKDF (reference sequence). The length of the CDR3 is 13 residues. CDR3 protein: CATSPAGTYEQYF. In DNA form, the CDR3 reads TGTGCCACAAGTCCGGCAGGGACCTACGAGCAGTACTTC.

The J gene is TRBJ1-1, the V gene TRBV5-8; D remains ambiguous. The V end lost 7 bases, the J end lost 11 bases, and 15 bases lay between the germline ends. Germline-derived CDR1 and CDR2 are SGHTS and YDEGEE. The CDR3 is 11 amino acids. CDR3 residues: CASAFHRGAFF. The CDR3 nucleotides read TGTGCCAGCGCTTTCCATCGCGGGGCTTTCTTT.

This clonotype was observed a few times. The rearrangement joins TRBV7-2 to TRBJ1-1, with 8 bases aligning to TRBD1. The CDR3 covers 13 residues. The V and J ends lost 4 bases and 5 bases, in that order; junction bases with no gene match: 3. The germline gives CDR1 SGHTA, CDR2 FQGNSA. CDR3 DNA: TGTGCCAGCAGCTCGGGACAGGCGACTGAAGCTTTCTTT. Its translation is CASSSGQATEAFF.